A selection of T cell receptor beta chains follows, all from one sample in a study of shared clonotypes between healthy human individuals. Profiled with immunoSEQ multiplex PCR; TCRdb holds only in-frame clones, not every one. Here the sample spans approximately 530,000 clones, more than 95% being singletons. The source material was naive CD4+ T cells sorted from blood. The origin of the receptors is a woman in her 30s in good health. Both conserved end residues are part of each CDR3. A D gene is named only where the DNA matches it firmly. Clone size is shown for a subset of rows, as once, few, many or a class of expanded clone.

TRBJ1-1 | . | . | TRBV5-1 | TGCGCCAGCAGCTTACAGGGATATCGTACTGAAGCTTTCTTT | CASSLQGYRTEAFF
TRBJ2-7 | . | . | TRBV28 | TGTGCCAGCAGTCCCGGTAGGGACTACGAGCAGTACTTC | CASSPGRDYEQYF
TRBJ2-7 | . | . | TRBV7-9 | TGTGCCAGCAGCTTAGGGAGTCCATTCGAGCAGTACTTC | CASSLGSPFEQYF
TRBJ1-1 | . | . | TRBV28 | TGTGCCAGCAGGCAGGGAAGTTTTCGGGCTTTCTTT | CASRQGSFRAFF
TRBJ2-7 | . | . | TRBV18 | TGTGCCAGCTCACCCCTAGACTTTCGCGAGCAGTACTTC | CASSPLDFREQYF
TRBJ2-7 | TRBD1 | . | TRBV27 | TGTGCCAGCAGTTTGCGACCCCCGGGACAGAGCTCCTACGAGCAGTACTTC | CASSLRPPGQSSYEQYF
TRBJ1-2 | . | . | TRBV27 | TGTGCCAGCAGGCGAACACGATCAGACAACACAGGCTACACCTTC | CASRRTRSDNTGYTF
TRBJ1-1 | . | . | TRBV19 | TGTGCCAGTAGTATCGGCCGGGGCGCGGCAGTCACTGAAGCTTTCTTT | CASSIGRGAAVTEAFF
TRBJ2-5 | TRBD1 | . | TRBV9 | TGTGCCAGCAGCCCGGAATCACAGGGGCACGAGACCCAGTACTTC | CASSPESQGHETQYF
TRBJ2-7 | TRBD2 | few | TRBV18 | TGTGCCAGCTCACCAGTAGCGGGAGGGCAGGACGAGCAGTACTTC | CASSPVAGGQDEQYF
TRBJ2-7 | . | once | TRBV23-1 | TGCGCCAGCAGTCAATCGGGGATTTCCTACGAGCAGTACTTC | CASSQSGISYEQYF
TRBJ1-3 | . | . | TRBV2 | TGTGCCAGCAGTGAAAACGGCGGGAACACCATATATTTT | CASSENGGNTIYF
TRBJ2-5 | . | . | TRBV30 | TGTGCCTGGAGCCGTGGAGGAGGGGAAGAGACCCAGTACTTC | CAWSRGGGEETQYF
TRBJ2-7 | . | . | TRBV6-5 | TGTGCCAGCAGTTACGGGGGTAAGGGAAGCTACGAGCAGTACTTC | CASSYGGKGSYEQYF
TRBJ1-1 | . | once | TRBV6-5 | TGTGCCAGCAGTCTACGGACGGGTGAAGCTTTCTTT | CASSLRTGEAFF
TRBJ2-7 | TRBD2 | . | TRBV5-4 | TGTGCCAGCAGCTTCACCGGGACTAGGACTTATGAGCAGTACTTC | CASSFTGTRTYEQYF
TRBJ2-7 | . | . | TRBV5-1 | TGCGCCAGCAGCTTGGATCACTCCCAACTATACGAGCAGTACTTC | CASSLDHSQLYEQYF
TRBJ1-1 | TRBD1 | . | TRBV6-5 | TGTGCCAGCAGTTACGAGCAGGGGGCTGGGAGTACTGAAGCTTTCTTT | CASSYEQGAGSTEAFF
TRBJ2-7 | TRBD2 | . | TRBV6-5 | TGTGCCAGCAGTTACACCGGACTAGGTGTTTTTTTCGAGCAGTACTTC | CASSYTGLGVFFEQYF
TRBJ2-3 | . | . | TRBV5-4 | TGTGCCAGCAGCATTACCGGGACAAAGAGAACAGATACGCAGTATTTT | CASSITGTKRTDTQYF
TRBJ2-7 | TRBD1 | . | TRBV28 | TGTGCCAGCAGTCCGGGACAGGTTCAAGGGGAGCAGTACTTC | CASSPGQVQGEQYF
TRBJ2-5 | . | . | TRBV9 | TGTGCCAGCAGCGTCCTCTCGACCGGGGTGACCCAGTACTTC | CASSVLSTGVTQYF
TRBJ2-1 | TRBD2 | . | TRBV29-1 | TGCAGCGTTAAGCAACTAGCGGGAAATGAGCAGTTCTTC | CSVKQLAGNEQFF
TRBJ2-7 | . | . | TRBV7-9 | TGTGCCAGCAGCTTAGTTGGCGACAGTCAAGCCTACGAGCAGTACTTC | CASSLVGDSQAYEQYF
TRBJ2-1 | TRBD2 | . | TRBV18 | TGTGCCAGCTCACGAGAAGCGGGAGGAAACTACAATGAGCAGTTCTTC | CASSREAGGNYNEQFF
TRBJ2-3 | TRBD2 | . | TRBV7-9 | TGTGCCAGCAGCTTAGCGGCTAGCGGGATTGTTGATACGCAGTATTTT | CASSLAASGIVDTQYF
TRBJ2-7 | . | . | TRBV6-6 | TGTGCCAGCTCACCGGAACGGGACGCCTACGAGCAGTACTTC | CASSPERDAYEQYF
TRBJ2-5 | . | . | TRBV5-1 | TGCGCCAGCAGCTTGTCGGACGAGACCCAGTACTTC | CASSLSDETQYF
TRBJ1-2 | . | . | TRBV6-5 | TGTGCCAGCAGTTACGGGACATATGGCTACACCTTC | CASSYGTYGYTF
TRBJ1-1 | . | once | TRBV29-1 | TGCAGCGTTGAACGGGGCCCGGTTTTCACTGAAGCTTTCTTT | CSVERGPVFTEAFF